Described below is a single TCR beta chain sequence and its context. The data were obtained in a study of T cell changes during pregnancy in multiple sclerosis. Profiled with immunoSEQ multiplex PCR; TCRdb holds only in-frame clones, not every one. The sample carries about 60,000 clones, 90% to 95% recorded once. This TCR was recovered from a female donor with multiple sclerosis, enrolled in a pregnancy study. The source material was CD4+ T cells from peripheral blood mononuclear cells, sampled in the first trimester of pregnancy.

DNA of the CDR3: TGTGCCTGGAGTGGGCAGGGGAATCAGCCCCAGCATTTT. The encoded protein is CAWSGQGNQPQHF. This sequence joins TRBV30 and TRBJ1-5; tentative D call: TRBD1 (6 bases). The CDR3 totals 13 residues. The germline V gene has CDR1 GTSNPN and CDR2 SVGIG (reference sequence). Trimming left V 1 base short and J 4 bases short, with 8 bases between.